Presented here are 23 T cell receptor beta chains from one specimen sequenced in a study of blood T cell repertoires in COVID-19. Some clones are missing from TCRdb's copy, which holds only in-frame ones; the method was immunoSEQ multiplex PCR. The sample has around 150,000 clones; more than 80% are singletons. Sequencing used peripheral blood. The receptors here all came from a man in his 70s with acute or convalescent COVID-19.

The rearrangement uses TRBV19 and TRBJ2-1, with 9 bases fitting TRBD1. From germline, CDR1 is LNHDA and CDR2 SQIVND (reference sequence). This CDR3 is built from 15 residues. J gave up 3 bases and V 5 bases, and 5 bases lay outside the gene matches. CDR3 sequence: CASSYPGQGYNEQFF. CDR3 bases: TGTGCCAGTAGTTATCCGGGACAGGGCTACAATGAGCAGTTCTTC.

The chain's CDR3 is CASSVDGDSPLHF. DNA for the CDR3: TGTGCCAGCAGTGTTGACGGGGATTCACCCCTCCACTTT. This chain links TRBV2 with TRBJ1-6; no clear D gene. Trimming left V 4 bases short and J 8 bases short, with 9 bases between. Germline CDR1 and CDR2: SNHLY and FYNNEI. The CDR3 is 13 amino acids.

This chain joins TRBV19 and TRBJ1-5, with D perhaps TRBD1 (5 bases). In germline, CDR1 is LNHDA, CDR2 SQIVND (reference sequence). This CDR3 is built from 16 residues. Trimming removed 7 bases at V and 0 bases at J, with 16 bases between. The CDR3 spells CASTSMGGISNQPQHF. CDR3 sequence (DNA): TGTGCCAGTACTTCCATGGGGGGAATTAGCAATCAGCCCCAGCATTTT.

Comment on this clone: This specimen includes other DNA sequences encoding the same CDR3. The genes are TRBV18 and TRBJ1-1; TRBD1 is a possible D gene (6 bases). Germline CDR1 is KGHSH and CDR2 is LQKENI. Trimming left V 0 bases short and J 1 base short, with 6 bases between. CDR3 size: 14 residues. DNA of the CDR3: TGTGCCAGCTCACCACCAGGGGGGAACACTGAAGCTTTCTTT. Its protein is CASSPPGGNTEAFF.

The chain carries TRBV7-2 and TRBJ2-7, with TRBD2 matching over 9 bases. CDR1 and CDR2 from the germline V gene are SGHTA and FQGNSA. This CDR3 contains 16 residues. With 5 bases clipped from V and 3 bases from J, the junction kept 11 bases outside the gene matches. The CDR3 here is CASSLREREEDYEQYF. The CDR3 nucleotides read TGTGCCAGCAGCCTTCGGGAGCGGGAGGAGGACTACGAGCAGTACTTC.

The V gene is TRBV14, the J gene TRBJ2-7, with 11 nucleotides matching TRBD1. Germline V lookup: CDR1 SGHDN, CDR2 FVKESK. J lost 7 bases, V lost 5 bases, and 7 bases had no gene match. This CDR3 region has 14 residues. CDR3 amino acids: CASSFRDRGGEQYF. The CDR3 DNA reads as TGTGCCAGCAGCTTCCGGGACAGGGGGGGAGAGCAGTACTTC.

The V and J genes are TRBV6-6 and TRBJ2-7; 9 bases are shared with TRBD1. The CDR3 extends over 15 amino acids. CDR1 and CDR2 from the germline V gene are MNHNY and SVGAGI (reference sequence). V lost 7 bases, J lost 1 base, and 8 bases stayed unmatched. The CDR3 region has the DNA TGTGCCAGCACCGATACAGGGGGCCGTTCCTACGAGCAGTACTTC. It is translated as CASTDTGGRSYEQYF.

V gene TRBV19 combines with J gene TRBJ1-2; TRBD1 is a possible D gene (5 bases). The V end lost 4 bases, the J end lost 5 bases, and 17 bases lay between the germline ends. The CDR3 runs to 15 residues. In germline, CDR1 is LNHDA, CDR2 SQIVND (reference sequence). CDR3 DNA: TGTGCCAGTAGTACTCAGGGTTTCGCGGCATATGGCTACACCTTC. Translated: CASSTQGFAAYGYTF.

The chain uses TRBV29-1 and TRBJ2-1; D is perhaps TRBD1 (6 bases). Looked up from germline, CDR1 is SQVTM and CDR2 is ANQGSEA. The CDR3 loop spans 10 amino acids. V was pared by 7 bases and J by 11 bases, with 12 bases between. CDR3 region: CSGEQGQQFF. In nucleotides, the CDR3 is TGCAGCGGCGAACAGGGCCAGCAGTTCTTC.

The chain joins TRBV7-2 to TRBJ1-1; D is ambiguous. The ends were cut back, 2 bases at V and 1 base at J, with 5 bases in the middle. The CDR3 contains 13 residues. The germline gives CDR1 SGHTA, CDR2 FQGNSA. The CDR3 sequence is CASSLSANTEAFF. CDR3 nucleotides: TGTGCCAGCAGCTTAAGCGCGAACACTGAAGCTTTCTTT.

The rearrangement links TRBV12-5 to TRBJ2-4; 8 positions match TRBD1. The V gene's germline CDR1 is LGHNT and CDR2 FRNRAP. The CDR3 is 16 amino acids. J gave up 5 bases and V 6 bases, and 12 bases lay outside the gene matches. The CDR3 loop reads CASGDREVAGENIQYF. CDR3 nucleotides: TGTGCTAGTGGGGACAGGGAGGTGGCCGGGGAAAACATTCAGTACTTC.

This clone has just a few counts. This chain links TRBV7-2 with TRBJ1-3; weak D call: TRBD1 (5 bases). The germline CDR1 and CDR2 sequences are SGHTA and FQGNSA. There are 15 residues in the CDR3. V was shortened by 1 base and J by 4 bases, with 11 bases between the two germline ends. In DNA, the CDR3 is TGTGCCAGCAGCTTAGTGGGGGGTTCCGGAAACACCATATATTTT. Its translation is CASSLVGGSGNTIYF.

The CDR3 DNA sequence: TGTGCCAGCAGTTTAAGCCAGGGGGGCTGGTCACCCCTCCACTTT. Translated: CASSLSQGGWSPLHF. The V call is TRBV6-5, the J call TRBJ1-6, with TRBD1 identical over 7 bases. With V trimmed by 4 bases and J by 10 bases, 10 bases remained unmatched. There are 15 residues in the CDR3. CDR1 MNHEY and CDR2 SVGAGI come from the germline V gene.

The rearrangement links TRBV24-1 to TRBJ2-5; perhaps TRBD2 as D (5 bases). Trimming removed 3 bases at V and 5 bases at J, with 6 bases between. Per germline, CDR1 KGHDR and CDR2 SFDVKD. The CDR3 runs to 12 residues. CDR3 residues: CATSDPGETQYF. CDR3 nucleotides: TGTGCCACCAGTGATCCGGGGGAGACCCAGTACTTC.

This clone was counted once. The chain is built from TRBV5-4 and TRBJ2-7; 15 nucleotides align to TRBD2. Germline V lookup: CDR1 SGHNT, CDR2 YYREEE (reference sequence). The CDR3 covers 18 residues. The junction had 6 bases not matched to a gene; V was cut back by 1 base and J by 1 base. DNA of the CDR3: TGTGCCAGCAGCTTGAAAGGGACTAGCGGGGGGATTTCCTACGAGCAGTACTTC. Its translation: CASSLKGTSGGISYEQYF.

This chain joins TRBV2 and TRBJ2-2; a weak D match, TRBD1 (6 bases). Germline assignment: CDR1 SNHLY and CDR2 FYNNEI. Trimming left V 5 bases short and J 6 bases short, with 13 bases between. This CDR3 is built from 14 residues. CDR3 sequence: CASSPQGSAGELFF. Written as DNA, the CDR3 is TGTGCCAGCAGTCCCCAGGGGTCGGCCGGGGAGCTGTTTTTT.

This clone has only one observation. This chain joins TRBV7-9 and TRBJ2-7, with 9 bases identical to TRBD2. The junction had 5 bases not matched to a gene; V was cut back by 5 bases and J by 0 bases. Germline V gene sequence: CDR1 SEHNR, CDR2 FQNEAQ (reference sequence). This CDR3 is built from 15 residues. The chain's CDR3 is CASSPGLASSYEQYF. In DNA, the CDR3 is TGTGCCAGCAGCCCAGGACTAGCGAGCTCCTACGAGCAGTACTTC.

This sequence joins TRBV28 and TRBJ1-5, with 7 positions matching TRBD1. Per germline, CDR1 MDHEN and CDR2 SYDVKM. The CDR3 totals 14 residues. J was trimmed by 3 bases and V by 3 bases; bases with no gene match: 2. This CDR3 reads CASSLGQHNQPQHF. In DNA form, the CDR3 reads TGTGCCAGCAGTTTGGGACAGCACAATCAGCCCCAGCATTTT.

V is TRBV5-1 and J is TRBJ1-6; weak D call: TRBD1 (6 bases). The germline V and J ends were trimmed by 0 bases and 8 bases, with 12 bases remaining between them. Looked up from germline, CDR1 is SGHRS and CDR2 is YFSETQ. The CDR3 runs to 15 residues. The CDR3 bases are TGCGCCAGCAGCTTGGAAGGGGGTAAGGATTCACCCCTCCACTTT. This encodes CASSLEGGKDSPLHF.

The CDR3 spells CASSYGLAGGVNNEQFF. Written as DNA, the CDR3 is TGTGCCAGCAGCTATGGACTAGCGGGAGGAGTTAACAATGAGCAGTTCTTC. The chain uses TRBV7-3 and TRBJ2-1; 14 bases match TRBD2. The CDR3 runs to 17 residues. Germline V gene sequence: CDR1 SGHTA, CDR2 FQGTGA. The V segment lost 4 bases and the J segment 5 bases; nucleotides outside the gene matches: 7. Combining the CDR3 with reference TRBV7-3 and TRBJ2-1 gives the whole variable domain GAGVSQTPSNKVTEKGKYVELRCDPISGHTALYWYRQSLGQGPEFLIYFQGTGAADDSGLPNDRFFAVRPEGSVSTLKIQRTERGDSAVYLCASSYGLAGGVNNEQFFGPGTRLTVL.

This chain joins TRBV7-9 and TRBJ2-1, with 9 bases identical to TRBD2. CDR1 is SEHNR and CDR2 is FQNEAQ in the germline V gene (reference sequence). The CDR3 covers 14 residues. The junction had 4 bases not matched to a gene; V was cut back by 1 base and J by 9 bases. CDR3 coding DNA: TGTGCCAGCAGCTTAGGCCTAGCGGGACGTGAGCAGTTCTTC. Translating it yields CASSLGLAGREQFF.

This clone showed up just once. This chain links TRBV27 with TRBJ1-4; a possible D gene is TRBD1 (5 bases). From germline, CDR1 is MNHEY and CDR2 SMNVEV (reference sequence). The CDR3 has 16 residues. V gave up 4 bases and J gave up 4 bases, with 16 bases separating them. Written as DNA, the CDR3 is TGTGCCAGCAGTTCGATTTCGGCAGGGAATAATGAAAAACTGTTTTTT. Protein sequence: CASSSISAGNNEKLFF.

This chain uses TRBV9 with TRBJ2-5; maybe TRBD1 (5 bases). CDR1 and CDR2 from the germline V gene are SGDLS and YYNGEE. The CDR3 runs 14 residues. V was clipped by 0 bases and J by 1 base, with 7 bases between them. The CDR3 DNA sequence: TGTGCCAGCAGCGTAGCAAGGGGCCAAGAGACCCAGTACTTC. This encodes CASSVARGQETQYF.